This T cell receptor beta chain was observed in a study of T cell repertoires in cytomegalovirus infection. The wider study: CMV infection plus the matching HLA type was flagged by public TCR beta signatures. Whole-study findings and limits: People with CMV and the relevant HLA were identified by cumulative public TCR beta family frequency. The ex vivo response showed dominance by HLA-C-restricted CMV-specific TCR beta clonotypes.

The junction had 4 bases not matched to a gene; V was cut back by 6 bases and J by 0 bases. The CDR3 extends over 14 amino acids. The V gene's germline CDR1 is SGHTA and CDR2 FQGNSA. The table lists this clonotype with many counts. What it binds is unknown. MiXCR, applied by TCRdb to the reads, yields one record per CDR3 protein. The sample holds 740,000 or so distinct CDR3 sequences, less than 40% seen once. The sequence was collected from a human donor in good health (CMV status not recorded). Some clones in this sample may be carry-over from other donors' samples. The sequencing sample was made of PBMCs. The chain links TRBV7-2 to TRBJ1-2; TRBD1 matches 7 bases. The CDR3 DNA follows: TGTGCCAGCAGACCAGGGGGGACTAACTATGGCTACACCTTC. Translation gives CASRPGGTNYGYTF.